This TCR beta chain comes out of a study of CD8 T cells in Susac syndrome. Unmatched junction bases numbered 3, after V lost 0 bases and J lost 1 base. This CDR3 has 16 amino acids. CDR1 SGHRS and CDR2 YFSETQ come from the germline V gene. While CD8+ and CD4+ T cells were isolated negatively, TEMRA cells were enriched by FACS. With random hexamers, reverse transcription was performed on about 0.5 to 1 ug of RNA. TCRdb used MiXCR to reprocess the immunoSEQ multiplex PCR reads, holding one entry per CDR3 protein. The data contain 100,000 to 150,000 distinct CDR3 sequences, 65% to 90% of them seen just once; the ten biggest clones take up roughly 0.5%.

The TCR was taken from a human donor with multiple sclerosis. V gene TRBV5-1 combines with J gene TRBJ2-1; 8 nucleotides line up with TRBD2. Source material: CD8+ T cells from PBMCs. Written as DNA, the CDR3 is TGCGCCAGCAGCTTGGCCTTAGCGGGATCCTACAATGAGCAGTTCTTC. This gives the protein CASSLALAGSYNEQFF.